This TCR beta chain was retrieved from a study of blood T cell repertoires in COVID-19. On the study more broadly: The United States, Italy and Spain supplied acute and convalescent COVID-19 samples. T cells, B-cell-depleted T cells, or PBMCs provided the cDNA or gDNA that served as material.

Authors' methods: Using reference gene primer amplification, nucleated cell counts were estimated. Sequencing used immunoSEQ multiplex PCR; TCRdb keeps in-frame clones, though not all of them. V and J calls and clone size are as listed in that table; D and trimming were resolved from the DNA. This sample has 150,000 to 200,000 clones; 74% occur once, and the top ten carry 2.5% to 3%. CDR3 length equals 13 residues. The V gene's germline CDR1 is SGHRS and CDR2 YFSETQ. The trim removed 6 bases at V and 3 bases at J, leaving 5 bases unmatched. V gene TRBV5-1 combines with J gene TRBJ2-7, with 8 nucleotides matching TRBD1. Material for sequencing was peripheral blood. The TCR sequence derives from a woman aged 80 or older with acute or convalescent COVID-19. CDR3 nucleotides: TGCGCCAGCATGGGACAGGACTTCTACGAGCAGTACTTC. This gives the protein CASMGQDFYEQYF.